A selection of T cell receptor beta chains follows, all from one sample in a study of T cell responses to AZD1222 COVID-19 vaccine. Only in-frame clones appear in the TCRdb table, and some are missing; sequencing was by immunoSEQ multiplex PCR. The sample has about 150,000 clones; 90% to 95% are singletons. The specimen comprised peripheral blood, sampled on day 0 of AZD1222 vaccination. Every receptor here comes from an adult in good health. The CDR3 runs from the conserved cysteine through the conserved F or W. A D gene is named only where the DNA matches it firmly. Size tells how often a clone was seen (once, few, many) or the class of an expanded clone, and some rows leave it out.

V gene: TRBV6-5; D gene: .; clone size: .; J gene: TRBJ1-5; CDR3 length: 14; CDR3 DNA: TGTGCCAGCAGTTACTCAGGGAGGGCTCAGCCCCAGCATTTT; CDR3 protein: CASSYSGRAQPQHF
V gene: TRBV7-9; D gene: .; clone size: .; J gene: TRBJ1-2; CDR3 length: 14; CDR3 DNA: TGTGCCAGCAGCTTAACAGGCCCCTCATATGGCTACACCTTC; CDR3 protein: CASSLTGPSYGYTF
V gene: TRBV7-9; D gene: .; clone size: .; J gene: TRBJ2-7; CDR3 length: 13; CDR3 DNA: TGTGCCAGCGGGGGGAGCGGACCCTACGAGCAGTACTTC; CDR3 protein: CASGGSGPYEQYF
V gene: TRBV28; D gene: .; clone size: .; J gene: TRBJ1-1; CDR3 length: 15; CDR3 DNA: TGTGCCAGCACTTTGGGGGGGGTAGGAGGCACTGAAGCTTTCTTT; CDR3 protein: CASTLGGVGGTEAFF
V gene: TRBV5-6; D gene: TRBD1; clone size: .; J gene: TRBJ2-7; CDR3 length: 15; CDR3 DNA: TGTGCCAGCAGCGGGGGTCCCGGCAGGGGGTACGCGCAGTACTTC; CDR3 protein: CASSGGPGRGYAQYF
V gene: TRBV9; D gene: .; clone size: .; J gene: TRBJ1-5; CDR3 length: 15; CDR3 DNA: TGTGCCAGCAGCCAGGACCAATTGGGGAATCAGCCCCAGCATTTT; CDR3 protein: CASSQDQLGNQPQHF
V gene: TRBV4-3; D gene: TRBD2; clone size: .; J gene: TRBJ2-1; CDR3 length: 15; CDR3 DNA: TGCGCCAGCAGCAGACTAGCGGGAGCCAACAATGAGCAGTTCTTC; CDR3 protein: CASSRLAGANNEQFF
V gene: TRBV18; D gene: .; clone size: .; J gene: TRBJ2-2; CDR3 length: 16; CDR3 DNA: TGTGCCAGCTCACCACCGTCTTTAGGCGACACCGGGGAGCTGTTTTTT; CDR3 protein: CASSPPSLGDTGELFF
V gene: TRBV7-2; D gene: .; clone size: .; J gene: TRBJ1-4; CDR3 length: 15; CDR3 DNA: TGTGCCAGCAGCTTTCAGCAGCCCCGAGGTGAAAAACTGTTTTTT; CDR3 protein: CASSFQQPRGEKLFF
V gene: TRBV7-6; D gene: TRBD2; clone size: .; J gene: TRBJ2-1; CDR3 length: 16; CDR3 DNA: TGTGCCAGCAGCTTTCTAGCGGGAGGGGCCTACAATGAGCAGTTCTTC; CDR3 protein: CASSFLAGGAYNEQFF
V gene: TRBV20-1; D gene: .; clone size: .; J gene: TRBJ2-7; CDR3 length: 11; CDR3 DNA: TGCAGTGCTAGAGATCCCCCCGAGCAGTACTTC; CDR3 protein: CSARDPPEQYF
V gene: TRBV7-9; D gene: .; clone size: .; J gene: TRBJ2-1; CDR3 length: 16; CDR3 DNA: TGTGCCAGCAGCTTAAGGCGACTTACCTCCTACAATGAGCAGTTCTTC; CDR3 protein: CASSLRRLTSYNEQFF
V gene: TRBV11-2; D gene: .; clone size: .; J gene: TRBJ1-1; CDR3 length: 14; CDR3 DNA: TGTGCCAGCAGCCCTACACTAGGCAGGGTAAGAACTTTCTTT; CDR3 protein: CASSPTLGRVRTFF
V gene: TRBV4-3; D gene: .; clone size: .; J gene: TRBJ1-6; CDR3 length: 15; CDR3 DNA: TGCGCCAGCAGCCACCAAGACCTGAGGGGTTCACCCCTCCACTTT; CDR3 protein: CASSHQDLRGSPLHF
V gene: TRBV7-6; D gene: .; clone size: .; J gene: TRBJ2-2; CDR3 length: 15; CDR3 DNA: TGTGCCAGCAGCTGGGAGACAGGGAACACCGGGGAGCTGTTTTTT; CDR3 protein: CASSWETGNTGELFF
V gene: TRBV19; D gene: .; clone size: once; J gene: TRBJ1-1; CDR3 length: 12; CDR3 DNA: TGTGCCAGTAGTGTTCAGAACACTGAAGCTTTCTTT; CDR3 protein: CASSVQNTEAFF
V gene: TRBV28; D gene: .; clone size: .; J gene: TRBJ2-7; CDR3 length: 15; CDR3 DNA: TGTGCCAGCAGTTTAGGCTACCCCGTAGCGCGCGAGCAGTACTTC; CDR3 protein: CASSLGYPVAREQYF
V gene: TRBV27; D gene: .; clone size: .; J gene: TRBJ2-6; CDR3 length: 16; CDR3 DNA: TGTGCCAGCAGTCCGCAGGGCGGGACTGGGGCCAACGTCCTGACTTTC; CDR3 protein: CASSPQGGTGANVLTF
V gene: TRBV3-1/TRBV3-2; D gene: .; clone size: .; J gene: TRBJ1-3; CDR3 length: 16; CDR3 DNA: TGTGCCAGCAGCCAAATTCGGGTCGGCTCTGGAAACACCATATATTTT; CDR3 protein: CASSQIRVGSGNTIYF
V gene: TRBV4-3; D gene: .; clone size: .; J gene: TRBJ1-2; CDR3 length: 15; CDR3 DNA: TGCGCCAGCAGCCAGGGACACATGGGGAGTTATGGCTACACCTTC; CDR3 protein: CASSQGHMGSYGYTF
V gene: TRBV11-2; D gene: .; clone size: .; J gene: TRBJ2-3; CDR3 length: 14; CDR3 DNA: TGTGCCAGCAGCTTAGGTGGCAGGGCAGATACGCAGTATTTT; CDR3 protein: CASSLGGRADTQYF
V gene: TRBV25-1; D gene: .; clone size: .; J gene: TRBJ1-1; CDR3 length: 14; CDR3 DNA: TGTGCCAGCCTACCCACCTTCATGAACACTGAAGCTTTCTTT; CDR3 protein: CASLPTFMNTEAFF
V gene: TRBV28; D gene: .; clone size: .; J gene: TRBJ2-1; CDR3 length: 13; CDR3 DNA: TGTGCCAGCAGTTCTGGCAGGTCTCATGAGCAGTTCTTC; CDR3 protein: CASSSGRSHEQFF
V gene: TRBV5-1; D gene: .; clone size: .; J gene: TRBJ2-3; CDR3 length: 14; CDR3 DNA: TGCGCCAGCAGAACCTTTGAGGGGCCAGATACGCAGTATTTT; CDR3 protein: CASRTFEGPDTQYF
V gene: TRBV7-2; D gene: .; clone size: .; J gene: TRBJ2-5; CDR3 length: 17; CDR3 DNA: TGTGCCAGCAGCCAGACTAGGCAATATGACCTAAAAGAGACCCAGTACTTC; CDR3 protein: CASSQTRQYDLKETQYF
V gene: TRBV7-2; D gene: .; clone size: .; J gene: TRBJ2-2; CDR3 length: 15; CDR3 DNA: TGTGCCAGCAGCTTATGGCAGGGCAACACCGGGGAGCTGTTTTTT; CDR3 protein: CASSLWQGNTGELFF
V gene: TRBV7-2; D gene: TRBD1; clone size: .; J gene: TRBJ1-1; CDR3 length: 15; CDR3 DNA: TGTGCCAGCAGCCCCACACAGGGGGCGCGAACTGAAGCTTTCTTT; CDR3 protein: CASSPTQGARTEAFF
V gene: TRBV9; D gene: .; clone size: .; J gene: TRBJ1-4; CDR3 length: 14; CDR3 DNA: TGTGCCAGCCAGCGGGGGGAGACGGATGAAAAACTGTTTTTT; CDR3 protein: CASQRGETDEKLFF
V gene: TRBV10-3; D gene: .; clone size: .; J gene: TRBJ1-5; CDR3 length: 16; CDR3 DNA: TGTGCCATCAGTGTCCTGGGACGTAGCGCTTGGCAGCCCCAGCATTTT; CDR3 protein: CAISVLGRSAWQPQHF
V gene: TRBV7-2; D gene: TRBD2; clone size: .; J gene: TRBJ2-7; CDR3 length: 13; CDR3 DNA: TGTGCCAGCAGCTCCAGCGGGGGCTACGAGCAGTACTTC; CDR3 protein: CASSSSGGYEQYF
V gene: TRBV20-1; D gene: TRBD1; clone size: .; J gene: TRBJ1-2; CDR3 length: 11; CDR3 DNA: TGCAGTGCACGAGACAGGGATGGCTACACCTTC; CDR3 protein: CSARDRDGYTF
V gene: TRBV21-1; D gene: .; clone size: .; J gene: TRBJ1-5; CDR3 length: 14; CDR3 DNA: TGTGCCAGCAGCTTCCGGACAGGGGGTCAGCCCCAGCATTTT; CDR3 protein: CASSFRTGGQPQHF
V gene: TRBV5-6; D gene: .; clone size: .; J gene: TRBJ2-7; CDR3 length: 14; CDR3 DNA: TGTGCCAGCAGCCGAGGACACGGAACCTACGAGCAGTACTTC; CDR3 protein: CASSRGHGTYEQYF
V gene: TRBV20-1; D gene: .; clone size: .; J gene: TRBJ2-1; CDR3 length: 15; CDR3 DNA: TGCAGTGCTAGTCGGCTATCCAGCTCCTACAATGAGCAGTTCTTC; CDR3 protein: CSASRLSSSYNEQFF
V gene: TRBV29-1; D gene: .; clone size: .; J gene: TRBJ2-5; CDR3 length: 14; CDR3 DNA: TGCAGCGTTGTATCGGGCGCAAAATGGGAGACCCAGTACTTC; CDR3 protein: CSVVSGAKWETQYF
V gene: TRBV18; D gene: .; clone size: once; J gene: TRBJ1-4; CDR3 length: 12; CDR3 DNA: TGTGCCAGCTCGGTCGACAGAGAAAAACTGTTTTTT; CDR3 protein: CASSVDREKLFF
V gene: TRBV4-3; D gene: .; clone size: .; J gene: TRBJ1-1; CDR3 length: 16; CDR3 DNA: TGCGCCAGCAGCCCGATAACGGGGGCGATGAACACTGAAGCTTTCTTT; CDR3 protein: CASSPITGAMNTEAFF
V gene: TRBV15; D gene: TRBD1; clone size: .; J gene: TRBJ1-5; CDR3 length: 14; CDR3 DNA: TGTGCCACCAGCGGGGACAGGAATAATCAGCCCCAGCATTTT; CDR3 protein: CATSGDRNNQPQHF
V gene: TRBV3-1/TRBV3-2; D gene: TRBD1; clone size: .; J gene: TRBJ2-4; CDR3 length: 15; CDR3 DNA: TGTGCCAGCAGCACCGGGACAGGGGCAAAAAACATTCAGTACTTC; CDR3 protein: CASSTGTGAKNIQYF
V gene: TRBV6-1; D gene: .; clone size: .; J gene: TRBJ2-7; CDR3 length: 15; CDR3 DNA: TGTGCCAGCAGTGAAGGGGGTGGGACATTCTACGAGCAGTACTTC; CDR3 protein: CASSEGGGTFYEQYF
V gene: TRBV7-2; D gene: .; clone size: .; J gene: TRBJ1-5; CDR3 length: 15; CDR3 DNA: TGTGCCAGCACACAGGGTGATCGGCGGAATCAGCCCCAGCATTTT; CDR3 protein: CASTQGDRRNQPQHF
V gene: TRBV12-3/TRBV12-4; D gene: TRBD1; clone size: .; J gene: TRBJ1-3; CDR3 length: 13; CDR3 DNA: TGTGCCAGCAGGACAGGGGGCGGAAACACCATATATTTT; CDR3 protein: CASRTGGGNTIYF
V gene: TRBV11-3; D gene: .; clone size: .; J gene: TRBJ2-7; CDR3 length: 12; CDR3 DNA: TGTGCCAGCAGCTTGGGGGACTACGAGCAGTACTTC; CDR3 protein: CASSLGDYEQYF
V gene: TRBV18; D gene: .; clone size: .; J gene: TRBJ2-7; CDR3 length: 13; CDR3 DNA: TGTGCCAGCTCACCACGTCGGACCTACGAGCAGTACTTC; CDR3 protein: CASSPRRTYEQYF
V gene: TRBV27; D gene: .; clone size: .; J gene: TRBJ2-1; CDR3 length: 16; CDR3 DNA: TGTGCCAGCAGCCCGACTAGTCGGACACTTTACAATGAGCAGTTCTTC; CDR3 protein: CASSPTSRTLYNEQFF
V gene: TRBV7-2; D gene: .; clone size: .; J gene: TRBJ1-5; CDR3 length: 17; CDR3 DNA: TGTGCCAGCAGCTTAGCGCTTACAGGGATTAGCAATCAGCCCCAGCATTTT; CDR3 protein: CASSLALTGISNQPQHF
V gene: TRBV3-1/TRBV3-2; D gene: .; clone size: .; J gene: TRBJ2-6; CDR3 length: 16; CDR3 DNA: TGTGCCAGCAGCCAAAGGCGAGTCTCTGGGGCCAACGTCCTGACTTTC; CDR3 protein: CASSQRRVSGANVLTF
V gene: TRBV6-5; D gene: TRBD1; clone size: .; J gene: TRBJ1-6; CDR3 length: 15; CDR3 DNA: TGTGCCAGCAGTTATGCCGGGACAGGGAATTCACCCCTCCACTTT; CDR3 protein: CASSYAGTGNSPLHF
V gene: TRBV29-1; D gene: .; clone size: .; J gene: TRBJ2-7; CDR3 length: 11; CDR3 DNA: TGCAGCGTCGTCGGGTCCTACGAGCAGTACTTC; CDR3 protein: CSVVGSYEQYF